These 16 T cell receptor beta chains were all obtained from the same sample, sequenced in a study of OX40 agonist ivuxolimab in advanced cancers. The table came from immunoSEQ multiplex PCR; TCRdb's copy has only in-frame clones and leaves some out. This table has 55,000 to 65,000 clones, 91% appearing once. The starting material was CD4+ or CD8+ T cells sorted from blood, obtained in a trial of the OX40 agonist ivuxolimab. These receptors were taken from an adult with an advanced solid tumor such as melanoma, head and neck, liver or kidney cancer.

This clone is labeled medium-sized (0.01 to 0.1%). The chain links TRBV29-1 to TRBJ2-7, with D unresolved. Trimming removed 5 bases from V and 2 bases from J, with 10 bases in between. Per germline, CDR1 SQVTM and CDR2 ANQGSEA. The CDR3 sequence is 12 residues long. The CDR3 region has the DNA TGCAGCGTTACTCCGGGCCCCTACGAGCAGTACTTC. Translating it yields CSVTPGPYEQYF.

Comment on this clone: The same CDR3 can be traced to other DNA sequences in this sample. The J gene is TRBJ1-5, the V gene TRBV7-9, with D unresolved. Trimming removed 2 bases at V and 0 bases at J, with 2 bases between. The germline gives CDR1 SEHNR, CDR2 FQNEAQ (reference sequence). The CDR3 is 13 residues long. The CDR3 region is CASSLSSNQPQHF. DNA of the CDR3: TGTGCCAGCAGCTTATCTAGCAATCAGCCCCAGCATTTT.

This clone has just a few counts. J is TRBJ2-7 and V is TRBV19; tentative D call: TRBD1 (6 bases). V dropped 7 bases and J dropped 4 bases, with 14 bases sitting between them. The CDR3 consists of 13 residues. Germline V lookup: CDR1 LNHDA, CDR2 SQIVND (reference sequence). This chain's CDR3 is CASKPGDGYEQYF. Written as DNA, the CDR3 is TGTGCCAGTAAGCCAGGGGACGGGTACGAGCAGTACTTC.

This chain connects TRBV2 to TRBJ1-2, with 7 bases fitting TRBD1. Trimming took 6 bases from V and 6 from J; bases not matched to a gene: 10. The germline V gene encodes CDR1 SNHLY and CDR2 FYNNEI. The CDR3 has 14 amino acids. The CDR3: CASSPGIQGDGYTF. The CDR3 bases are TGTGCCAGCAGCCCCGGGATCCAGGGGGATGGCTACACCTTC.

The chain combines TRBV11-2 with TRBJ1-1; the D is unclear. Germline CDR1 is SGHAT and CDR2 is FQNNGV. The CDR3 has 15 residues. Deletions cut 3 bases from V and 2 bases from J, with 13 bases between. The CDR3 region is CASSFSSWANTEAFF. CDR3 in DNA: TGTGCCAGCAGCTTTTCGTCCTGGGCTAACACTGAAGCTTTCTTT. The full variable domain, with the rest looked up from reference TRBV11-2 and TRBJ1-1, is EAGVAQSPRYKIIEKRQSVAFWCNPISGHATLYWYQQILGQGPKLLIQFQNNGVVDDSQLPKDRFSAERLKGVDSTLKIQPAKLEDSAVYLCASSFSSWANTEAFFGQGTRLTVV.

This clone was detected a few times. The CDR3 loop is CASSLWELAGASGEQFF. CDR3 DNA sequence: TGTGCCAGCAGTTTATGGGAACTAGCGGGGGCCTCCGGGGAGCAGTTCTTC. The V call is TRBV28, the J call TRBJ2-1; 11 nucleotides match TRBD2. The V gene's germline CDR1 is MDHEN and CDR2 SYDVKM. CDR3 length: 17 amino acids. V was clipped by 0 bases and J by 10 bases; unmatched bases: 11.

This chain uses TRBV19 with TRBJ1-1, with D maybe TRBD1 (6 bases). CDR1 is LNHDA, CDR2 SQIVND, per germline (reference sequence). The CDR3 is made up of 15 amino acids. V was trimmed by 6 bases and J by 2 bases, leaving 16 bases between them. In DNA, the CDR3 is TGTGCCAGTAGCTATAGGACAGTCGGTAACACTGAAGCTTTCTTT. Translating gives CASSYRTVGNTEAFF. The variable domain in full, completed from reference TRBV19 and TRBJ1-1, reads DGGITQSPKYLFRKEGQNVTLSCEQNLNHDAMYWYRQDPGQGLRLIYYSQIVNDFQKGDIAEGYSVSREKKESFPLTVTSAQKNPTAFYLCASSYRTVGNTEAFFGQGTRLTVV.

This chain connects TRBV11-2 to TRBJ2-1, with 12 bases that match TRBD1. CDR3 size: 15 residues. Trimming took 4 bases from V and 5 from J; bases not matched to a gene: 3. Per the germline V gene, CDR1 is SGHAT and CDR2 is FQNNGV. Here the CDR3 reads CASSSGTGGNNEQFF. The DNA of the CDR3 is TGTGCCAGCAGCTCCGGGACAGGGGGCAACAATGAGCAGTTCTTC.

CDR3 bases: TGTGCCTGGAGTCTCGGGTTTACGTCGGGCGAGCAGTACTTC. It yields the protein CAWSLGFTSGEQYF. The chain combines TRBV30 with TRBJ2-7; D gene unclear. V gave up 2 bases and J gave up 6 bases, with 17 bases separating them. The V gene's germline CDR1 is GTSNPN and CDR2 SVGIG (reference sequence). The CDR3 sequence is 14 residues long.

This chain links TRBV6-6 with TRBJ2-3; TRBD1 matches at 9 bases. CDR3 length: 12 residues. The J segment lost 3 bases and the V segment lost 11 bases, leaving 3 bases of the junction unmatched. Germline V CDR1 and CDR2: MNHNY, SVGAGI (reference sequence). CDR3 sequence (DNA): TGTGCCTGCGACAGGGGGACAGATACGCAGTATTTT. Amino acid sequence: CACDRGTDTQYF.

The chain joins TRBV5-6 to TRBJ2-5; D is uncertain. V was trimmed by 3 bases and J by 3 bases, leaving 3 bases between them. The germline V gene has CDR1 SGHDT and CDR2 YYEEEE. This CDR3 contains 11 residues. The CDR3 bases are TGTGCCAGCAGCTATGAAGAGACCCAGTACTTC. Its protein product is CASSYEETQYF.

The V gene is TRBV5-1, the J gene TRBJ2-5, with 9 bases that match TRBD1. Trimming took 0 bases from V and 5 from J; bases not matched to a gene: 8. There are 16 residues in the CDR3. CDR1 is SGHRS, CDR2 YFSETQ, per germline. CDR3 nucleotide sequence: TGCGCCAGCAGCTTGGATCTTGGGACAGGGCACGAGACCCAGTACTTC. Translation gives CASSLDLGTGHETQYF.

The gene calls are TRBV6-5 and TRBJ2-3; D remains unclear. This CDR3 is built from 15 residues. V was cut by 5 bases and J by 4 bases, with 16 bases left in between. Germline V gene data show CDR1 as MNHEY and CDR2 as SVGAGI. The CDR3 nucleotides read TGTGCCAGCAGTCATGCTCAGCCGGGCTCAGATACGCAGTATTTT. Translating it yields CASSHAQPGSDTQYF.

This clone has only a few counts. The J gene is TRBJ2-7, the V gene TRBV7-8, with TRBD1 as a possible D gene (6 bases). Trimming stripped 5 bases from V and 5 bases from J, with 7 bases between. The germline V gene encodes CDR1 SGHVS and CDR2 FQNEAQ. This CDR3 is 11 amino acids long. The CDR3 bases are TGTGCCAGCAGCCAGGGGAACGAGCAGTACTTC. As protein: CASSQGNEQYF. Variable domain in full (rest from reference TRBV7-8 and TRBJ2-7): GAGVSQSPRYKVAKRGQDVALRCDPISGHVSLFWYQQALGQGPEFLTYFQNEAQLDKSGLPSDRFFAERPEGSVSTLKIQRTQQEDSAVYLCASSQGNEQYFGPGTRLTVT.

The V and J genes are TRBV15 and TRBJ1-1, with D perhaps TRBD1 (5 bases). The CDR3 length is 16 residues. The V and J ends lost 0 bases and 0 bases respectively, with 11 bases between them. The germline V gene has CDR1 LNHNV and CDR2 YYDKDF (reference sequence). The CDR3 is CATSRDSGNMNTEAFF. The CDR3 DNA sequence: TGTGCCACCAGCAGAGATTCAGGGAACATGAACACTGAAGCTTTCTTT. The full variable domain, in which reference TRBV15 and TRBJ1-1 provide the parts outside the CDR3, is DAMVIQNPRYQVTQFGKPVTLSCSQTLNHNVMYWYQQKSSQAPKLLFHYYDKDFNNEADTPDNFQSRRPNTSFCFLDIRSPGLGDTAMYLCATSRDSGNMNTEAFFGQGTRLTVV.

This clone occurred once. CDR3 loop: CASSPGTGNNQPQHF. CDR3 DNA: TGTGCCAGCAGCCCCGGGACAGGGAACAATCAGCCCCAGCATTTT. This rearrangement joins TRBV6-5 to TRBJ1-5; 9 nucleotides agree with TRBD1. CDR3 size: 15 residues. After removal of 6 bases from V and 3 bases from J, the junction contained 6 bases not matched to a gene. Germline lookup yields CDR1 MNHEY and CDR2 SVGAGI.